This T cell receptor (beta chain) came from a study of blood T cell repertoires in COVID-19. For the study at large: T cells, B-cell-depleted T cells, or PBMCs provided the cDNA or gDNA that served as material.

This clone was detected once. Per the original data handling: Estimated nucleated cell counts came from reference gene primer amplification. The method was immunoSEQ multiplex PCR; TCRdb's version includes in-frame clones alone and lacks a portion of them. The D gene and trimming were derived from the DNA, and the V and J assignments and clone size from that table. The repertoire consists of a few hundred thousand clones, with about nine tenths occurring once and the leading ten covering almost 4.5%. Germline V gene lookup returns CDR1 SNHLY and CDR2 FYNNEI. The V gene end was trimmed by 6 bases and the J gene end by 6 bases; junction bases not matched to a gene: 5. The CDR3 totals 14 residues.

The receptor comes from a man aged 50 or older with acute or convalescent COVID-19. Specimen: peripheral blood. J is TRBJ1-2 and V is TRBV2, with TRBD1 matching 12 bases. CDR3 loop: CASSGDRGPDGYTF. The DNA for the CDR3 is TGTGCCAGCAGCGGGGACAGGGGGCCTGATGGCTACACCTTC.